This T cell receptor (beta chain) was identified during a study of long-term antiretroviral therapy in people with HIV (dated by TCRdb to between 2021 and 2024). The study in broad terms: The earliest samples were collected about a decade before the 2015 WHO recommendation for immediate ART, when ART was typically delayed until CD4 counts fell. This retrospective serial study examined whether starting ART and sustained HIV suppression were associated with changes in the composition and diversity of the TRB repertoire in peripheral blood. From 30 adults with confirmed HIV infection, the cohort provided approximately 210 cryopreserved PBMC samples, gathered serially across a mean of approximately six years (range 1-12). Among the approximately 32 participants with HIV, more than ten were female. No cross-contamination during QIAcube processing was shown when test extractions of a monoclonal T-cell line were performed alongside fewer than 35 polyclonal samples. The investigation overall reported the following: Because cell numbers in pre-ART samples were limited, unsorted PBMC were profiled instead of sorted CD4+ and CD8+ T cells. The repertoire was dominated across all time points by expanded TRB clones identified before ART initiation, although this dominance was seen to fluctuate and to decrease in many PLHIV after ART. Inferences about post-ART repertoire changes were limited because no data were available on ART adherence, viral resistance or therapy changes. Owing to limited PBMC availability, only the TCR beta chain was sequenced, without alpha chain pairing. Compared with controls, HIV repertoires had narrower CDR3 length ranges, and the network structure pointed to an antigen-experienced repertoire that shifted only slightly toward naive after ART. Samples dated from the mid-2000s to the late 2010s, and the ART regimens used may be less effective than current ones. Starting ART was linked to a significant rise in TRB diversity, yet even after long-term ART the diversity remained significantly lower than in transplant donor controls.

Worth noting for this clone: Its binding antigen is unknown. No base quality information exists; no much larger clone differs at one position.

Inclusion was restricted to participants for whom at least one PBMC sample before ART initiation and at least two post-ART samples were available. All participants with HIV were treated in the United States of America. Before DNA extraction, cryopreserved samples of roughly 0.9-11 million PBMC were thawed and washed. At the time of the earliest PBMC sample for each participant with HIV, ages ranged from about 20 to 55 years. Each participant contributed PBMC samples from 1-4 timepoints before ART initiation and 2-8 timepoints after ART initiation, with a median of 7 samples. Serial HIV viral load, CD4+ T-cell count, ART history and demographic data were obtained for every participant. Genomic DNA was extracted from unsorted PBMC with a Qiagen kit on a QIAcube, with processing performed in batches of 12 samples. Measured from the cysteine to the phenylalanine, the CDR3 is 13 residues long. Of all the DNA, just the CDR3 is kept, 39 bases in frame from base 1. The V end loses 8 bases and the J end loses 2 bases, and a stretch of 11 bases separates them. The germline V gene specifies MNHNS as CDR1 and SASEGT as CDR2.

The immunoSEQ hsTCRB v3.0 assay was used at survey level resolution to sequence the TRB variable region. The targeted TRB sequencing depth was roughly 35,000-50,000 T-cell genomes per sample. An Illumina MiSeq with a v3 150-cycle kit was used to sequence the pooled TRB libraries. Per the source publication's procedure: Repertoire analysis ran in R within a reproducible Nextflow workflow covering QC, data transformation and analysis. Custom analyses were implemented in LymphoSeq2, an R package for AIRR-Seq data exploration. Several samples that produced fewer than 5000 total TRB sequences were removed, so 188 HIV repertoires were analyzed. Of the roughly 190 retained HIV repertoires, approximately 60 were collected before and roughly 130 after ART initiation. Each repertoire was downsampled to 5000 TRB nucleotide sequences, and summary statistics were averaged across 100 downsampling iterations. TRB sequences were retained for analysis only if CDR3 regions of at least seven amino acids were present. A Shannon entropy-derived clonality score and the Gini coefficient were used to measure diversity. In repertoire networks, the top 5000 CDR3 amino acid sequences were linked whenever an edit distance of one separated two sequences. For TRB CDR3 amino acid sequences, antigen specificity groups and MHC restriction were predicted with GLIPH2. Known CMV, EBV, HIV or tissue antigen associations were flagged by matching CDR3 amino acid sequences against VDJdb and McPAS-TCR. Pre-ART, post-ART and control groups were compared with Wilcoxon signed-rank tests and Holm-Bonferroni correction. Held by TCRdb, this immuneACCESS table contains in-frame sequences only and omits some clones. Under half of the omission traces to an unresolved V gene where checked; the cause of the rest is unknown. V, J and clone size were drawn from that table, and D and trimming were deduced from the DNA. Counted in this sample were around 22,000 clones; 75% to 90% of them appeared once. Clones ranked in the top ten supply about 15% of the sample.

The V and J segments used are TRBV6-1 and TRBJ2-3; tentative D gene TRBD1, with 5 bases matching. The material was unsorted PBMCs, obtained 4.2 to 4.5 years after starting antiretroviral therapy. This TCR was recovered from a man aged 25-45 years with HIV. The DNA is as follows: TGTGCCAGCTCCTCAGGGCCCACAGATACGCAGTATTTT. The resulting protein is CASSSGPTDTQYF.